This T cell receptor (beta chain) stems from a study of T cell repertoires in cytomegalovirus infection. Overall study findings and caveats: HLA-C-restricted CMV-specific TCR beta clonotypes prevailed in the ex vivo response.

TCRdb re-derived calls from the reads in MiXCR, one entry per CDR3 protein. The repertoire holds some 180,000 distinct CDR3 sequences, with 15% to 20% as singletons. There are 13 residues in the CDR3. Germline V lookup: CDR1 MDHEN, CDR2 SYDVKM. Trimming left V 7 bases short and J 5 bases short, with 14 bases between. This clonotype was found a few times. The antigen is unknown. Sequences were obtained from CD8+ T cells from PBMCs. This TCR was recovered from a human donor in good health (CMV status not recorded). Some clones in this sample may be carry-over from other donors' samples. The chain links TRBV28 to TRBJ2-5, with D unresolved. As DNA, the CDR3 is TGTGCCAGCACCCTGGGCATTCGGGAGACCCAGTACTTC. Its protein product is CASTLGIRETQYF.